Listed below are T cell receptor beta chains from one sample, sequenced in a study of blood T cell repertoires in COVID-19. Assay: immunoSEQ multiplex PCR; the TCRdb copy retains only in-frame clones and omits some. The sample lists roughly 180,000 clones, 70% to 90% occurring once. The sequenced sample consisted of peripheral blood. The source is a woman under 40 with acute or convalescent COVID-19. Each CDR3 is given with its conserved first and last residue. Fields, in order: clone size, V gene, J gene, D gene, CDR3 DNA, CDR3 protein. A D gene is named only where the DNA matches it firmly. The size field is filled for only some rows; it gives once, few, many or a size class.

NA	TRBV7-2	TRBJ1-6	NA	TGTGCCAGCAGCTTATTTGCGTCACCCCTCCACTTT	CASSLFASPLHF
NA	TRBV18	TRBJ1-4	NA	TGTGCCAGCTCACCATTGGGCAGGGGCCAAAAACTGTTTTTT	CASSPLGRGQKLFF
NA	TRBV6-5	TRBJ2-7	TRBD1	TGTGCCAGCAGTCAGGGACAGGGGCCCTACGAGCAGTACTTC	CASSQGQGPYEQYF
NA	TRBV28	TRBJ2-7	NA	TGTGCCAGCAGTTTAATCGGGGGATTCTACGAGCAGTACTTC	CASSLIGGFYEQYF
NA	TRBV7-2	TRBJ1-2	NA	TGTGCCAGCAGCTTAGTGTGGAGGGGTGGCTACACCTTC	CASSLVWRGGYTF
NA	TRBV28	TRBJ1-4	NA	TGTGCCAGCAGCACTCCCGGGTTTCTTGGTGAAAAACTGTTTTTT	CASSTPGFLGEKLFF
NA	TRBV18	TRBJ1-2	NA	TGTGCCAGCTCCGAGGCTCTCGCTGGCTATGGCTACACCTTC	CASSEALAGYGYTF
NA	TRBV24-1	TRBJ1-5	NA	TGTGCCACCAGTGATGCCTTGAGTTCGGGGCCCCAGCATTTT	CATSDALSSGPQHF
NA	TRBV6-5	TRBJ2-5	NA	TGTGCCAGCAGTTACTCGAATTCGGGGAGAGAGACCCAGTACTTC	CASSYSNSGRETQYF
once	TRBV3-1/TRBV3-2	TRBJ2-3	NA	TGTGCCAGCAGCCAAGCCCCGGGGGGCGGGAGTATATATTTT	CASSQAPGGGSIYF
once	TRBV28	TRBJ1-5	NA	TGTGCCAGCAGTTTTTCGAAGGGGCAGATTTATCAGCCCCAGCATTTT	CASSFSKGQIYQPQHF
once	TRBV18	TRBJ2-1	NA	TGTGCCAGCTCACCACCCAGCGGAGGAGGGGTCAATGAGCAGTTCTTC	CASSPPSGGGVNEQFF
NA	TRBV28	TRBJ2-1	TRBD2	TGTGCCAGCGGAAAAGCGGGAGACTACAATGAGCAGTTCTTC	CASGKAGDYNEQFF
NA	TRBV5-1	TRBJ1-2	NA	TGCGCCAGCAGCTTTAGGTTCGGGCAGGGAGGTAACTATGGCTACACCTTC	CASSFRFGQGGNYGYTF
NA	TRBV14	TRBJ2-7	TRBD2	TGTGCCAGCAGCCAAAGCTTTTGGGGGGGCGAGCAGTACTTC	CASSQSFWGGEQYF
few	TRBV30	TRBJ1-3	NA	TGTGCCTCCGAGCTGGGAAACACCATATATTTT	CASELGNTIYF
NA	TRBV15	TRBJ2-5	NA	TGTGCCACCGTGCAGTCCTTCGGGGTTCTCGATAAAGAGACCCAGTACTTC	CATVQSFGVLDKETQYF
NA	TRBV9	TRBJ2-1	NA	TGTGCCAGCAGCGAAGCTGGGGGGTCCTACAATGAGCAGTTCTTC	CASSEAGGSYNEQFF
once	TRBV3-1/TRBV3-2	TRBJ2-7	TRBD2	TGTGCCAGCAGCCAAGACGTGGCTAGCGGGCCCCGGTACTTC	CASSQDVASGPRYF
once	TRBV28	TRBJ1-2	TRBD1	TGTGCCAGCAGTCCACCTGAATGGGACAGGGGAGGCTACACCTTC	CASSPPEWDRGGYTF
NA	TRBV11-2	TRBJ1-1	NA	TGTGCCAGCAGCTTAGAGGGCGGTGGAGGCAAAGCTTTCTTT	CASSLEGGGGKAFF
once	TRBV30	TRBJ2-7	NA	TGTGCCTGGAGTAGTAGCTCCTACGAGCAGTACTTC	CAWSSSSYEQYF
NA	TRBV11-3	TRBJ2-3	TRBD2	TGTGCCAGCAGCTTAGCGGGAGGGGTAGCAGATACGCAGTATTTT	CASSLAGGVADTQYF
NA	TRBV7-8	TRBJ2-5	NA	TGTGCCACCAGGGGTGCGGGACTCCCTTCGACCCAGTACTTC	CATRGAGLPSTQYF
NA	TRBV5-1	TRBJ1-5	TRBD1	TGCGCCAGCAGCTTGGAAGGGGGCATTCAGCCCCAGCATTTT	CASSLEGGIQPQHF
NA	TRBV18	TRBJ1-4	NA	TGTGCCAGCTCACCTGTGACACGGAACGACGATGAAAAACTGTTTTTT	CASSPVTRNDDEKLFF
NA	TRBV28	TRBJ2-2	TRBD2	TGTGCCAGCAGTTGGGTTGGACTAGCGGGAGGGCTGGAGCTGTTTTTT	CASSWVGLAGGLELFF